One T cell receptor beta chain is described in this entry. What it recognizes is unknown. Donation came from healthy Caucasian individuals in Russia who were aged roughly 6 to 100. The data derive from a study of blood T cells in healthy people across ages. Broader study findings: Estimated diversity, derived from one million T cells, was regarded as an underestimate. Aged donors had fewer naive CD4+ cells and lower diversity than long-lived donors.

This CDR3 spans 16 amino acids. Germline V gene lookup returns CDR1 SGDLS and CDR2 YYNGEE. V trimming: 0 bases; J trimming: 5 bases; junction bases outside the gene matches: 7. Primed by a sample-barcoded 5' primer and a J-beta primer mix, a second PCR proceeded for about 6 to 12 cycles. A template-switch adaptor containing 12 random nucleotides labeled each cDNA molecule. Each CDR3 protein gets one entry after TCRdb re-called the 5' RACE reads with MiXCR. The sample contains 890,000 or so distinct CDR3 sequences, around two thirds of which appear only once. The clonotype was recovered from a young man in good health. The sample taken for sequencing was blood. The chain has TRBV9 and TRBJ2-3, with 9 bases matching TRBD2. DNA of the CDR3: TGTGCCAGCAGCGTAGATGGCGGGGGGGCAGGAGATACGCAGTATTTT. Translating it yields CASSVDGGGAGDTQYF.